Below, 10 T cell receptor beta chains from the same sample are listed, as sequenced in a study of graft-versus-host responses after intestinal transplantation. No antigen has been identified for these receptors. The assay was immunoSEQ multiplex PCR, and TCRdb's table has in-frame clones only and misses some. This sample has over 65,000 clones, with roughly 91% found just once. The specimen comprised unstimulated CD4+ T cells sorted from spleen or lymph node cells, sampled before intestinal transplant. Receptor source: a human donor who received an intestinal transplant.

This clone appeared once. The V and J genes are TRBV5-4 and TRBJ2-2, with 9 bases that match TRBD1. The V and J ends lost 3 bases and 7 bases, in that order; junction bases with no gene match: 7. The CDR3 totals 15 residues. Germline V gene data show CDR1 as SGHNT and CDR2 as YYREEE (reference sequence). The CDR3 DNA reads as TGTGCCAGCAGCTACGGACAGGGGAGGGTCGGGGAGCTGTTTTTT. Residues: CASSYGQGRVGELFF.

V usage is TRBV30 and J usage is TRBJ2-4; 7 bases agree with TRBD2. This CDR3 contains 15 residues. With 6 bases clipped from V and 2 bases from J, the junction kept 10 bases outside the gene matches. CDR1 and CDR2 from the germline V gene are GTSNPN and SVGIG (reference sequence). Written as DNA, the CDR3 is TGTGCCTGCTCTAAAGGGGACTATCCCAAAAACATTCAGTACTTC. This translates into CACSKGDYPKNIQYF.

The rearrangement joins TRBV9 to TRBJ2-1; a possible D gene is TRBD2 (5 bases). Germline values: CDR1 SGDLS, CDR2 YYNGEE. Trimming took off 0 bases at V and 9 bases at J, with 13 bases between the two ends. CDR3 length: 14 amino acids. The CDR3 spells CASSVGSSGVEQFF. Written as DNA, the CDR3 is TGTGCCAGCAGCGTAGGTTCCTCCGGGGTTGAGCAGTTCTTC. Full variable domain (missing parts from reference TRBV9 and TRBJ2-1): DSGVTQTPKHLITATGQRVTLRCSPRSGDLSVYWYQQSLDQGLQFLIQYYNGEERAKGNILERFSAQQFPDLHSELNLSSLELGDSALYFCASSVGSSGVEQFFGPGTRLTVL.

This clone was seen more than once but under ten times. The chain employs TRBV2 and TRBJ2-7; D unresolved. Trimming stripped 3 bases from V and 6 bases from J, with 15 bases between. This CDR3 has 14 amino acids. Germline V CDR1 and CDR2: SNHLY, FYNNEI. In nucleotides, the CDR3 is TGTGCCAGCAGTGATACGACATGGTGGGTCGAGCAGTACTTC. It yields the protein CASSDTTWWVEQYF. Based on the CDR3 plus reference TRBV2 and TRBJ2-7, the full variable domain is EPEVTQTPSHQVTQMGQEVILRCVPISNHLYFYWYRQILGQKVEFLVSFYNNEISEKSEIFDDQFSVERPDGSNFTLKIRSTKLEDSAMYFCASSDTTWWVEQYFGPGTRLTVT.

The chain joins TRBV18 to TRBJ2-7, with 9 bases lining up with TRBD1. The CDR3 spans 15 residues. Per the germline V gene, CDR1 is KGHSH and CDR2 is LQKENI. After removal of 6 bases from V and 4 bases from J, the junction contained 10 bases not matched to a gene. CDR3 in DNA: TGTGCCAGCTCTCGCCGGGACAGGGATCCTTACGAGCAGTACTTC. Translation gives CASSRRDRDPYEQYF.

This chain joins TRBV6-5 and TRBJ1-2; 10 positions agree with TRBD1. The junction had 6 bases not matched to a gene; V was cut back by 6 bases and J by 5 bases. CDR1 MNHEY and CDR2 SVGAGI come from the germline V gene. This CDR3 comprises 14 residues. Written as DNA, the CDR3 is TGTGCCAGCAGCCCGGACAGGGGGTTATATGGCTACACCTTC. Its protein is CASSPDRGLYGYTF.

The DNA of the CDR3 is TGCGCCAGCAGCCAAGTTGGTAGCGGGGGTCCTTACAATGAGCAGTTCTTC. Protein product: CASSQVGSGGPYNEQFF. The chain carries TRBV4-3 and TRBJ2-1, with 9 bases aligning to TRBD2. Germline lookup yields CDR1 LGHNA and CDR2 YSLEER. The CDR3 has 17 residues. J was trimmed by 4 bases and V by 1 base; bases with no gene match: 8.

J is TRBJ1-2 and V is TRBV5-6; weak D call: TRBD1 (6 bases). Germline V gene lookup returns CDR1 SGHDT and CDR2 YYEEEE. The V end was cut by 3 bases, the J end by 0 bases, with 9 bases between. The CDR3 runs 14 residues. DNA of the CDR3: TGTGCCAGCAGCTGGGACACCTCTAACTATGGCTACACCTTC. As protein: CASSWDTSNYGYTF.

The chain employs TRBV18 and TRBJ1-2; 7 bases match TRBD1. CDR1 is KGHSH, CDR2 LQKENI, per germline. This CDR3 is 18 amino acids long. Germline trimming cut 3 bases from V and 7 bases from J; bases unmatched to any gene: 20. CDR3 in amino acids: CASSPSQHLTEQGGGYTF. The CDR3 DNA sequence: TGTGCCAGCTCACCTTCTCAACATTTGACTGAGCAGGGGGGTGGCTACACCTTC. The whole variable domain, filled in from reference TRBV18 and TRBJ1-2, reads NAGVMQNPRHLVRRRGQEARLRCSPMKGHSHVYWYRQLPEEGLKFMVYLQKENIIDESGMPKERFSAEFPKEGPSILRIQQVVRGDSAAYFCASSPSQHLTEQGGGYTFGSGTRLTVV.

CDR3 nucleotide sequence: TGTGCCTCCCAGCCGGGGGTAGGGGAAAAACTGTTTTTT. Translation: CASQPGVGEKLFF. The chain employs TRBV10-3 and TRBJ1-4; TRBD1 might be the D (5 bases). This CDR3 spans 13 amino acids. V lost 11 bases and J 8 bases, leaving 18 bases between the germline ends. Germline V gives CDR1 ENHRY, CDR2 SYGVKD.